The entry that follows covers one T cell receptor (beta chain) sequence. Its target is not known. Sampling times: baseline, cycle 4 day 1, cycle 7 day 1. These data belong to a study of OX40 agonist ivuxolimab in advanced cancers. At the level of the study: As their treatment, patients were administered ivuxolimab, an agonistic anti-OX40 (CD134) antibody. In this trial design, patients received ivuxolimab intravenously at 0.01 to 10 mg/kg every 2 weeks.

Study-level results: On average, a greater number of expanded clones characterised CD8+ T cells relative to CD4+.

TCRdb's table, derived via immunoSEQ multiplex PCR, lists solely in-frame clones and lacks some. The table lists tens of thousands of clones, approximately 90% of them singletons. The V gene's germline CDR1 is SGHAT and CDR2 FQNNGV. Trimming stripped 8 bases from V and 3 bases from J, with 14 bases between. The CDR3 has 13 residues. This specimen was CD4+ or CD8+ T cells sorted from blood, taken in a trial of the OX40 agonist ivuxolimab. The chain has TRBV11-2 and TRBJ2-7; D unclear. The sequence was collected from an adult with an advanced solid tumor such as melanoma, head and neck, liver or kidney cancer. The CDR3 nucleotides read TGTGCCAGCGGGGTGGATTCCTTCTACGAGCAGTACTTC. Translating gives CASGVDSFYEQYF.